Listed below are T cell receptor beta chains from one sample, sequenced in a study of CD8+ T cells in alopecia areata. Profiling relied on immunoSEQ multiplex PCR, and the TCRdb table lists in-frame clones only, not all of them. This sample has some 190,000 clones, with about 60% found just once. This specimen consisted of CD4+ T cells sorted from blood, obtained at week 4, from a patient treated with tofacitinib. These receptors were taken from a human donor with alopecia areata. Both conserved end residues are part of each CDR3. D genes are given only for firm matches. Expanded clones get a size class; other rows say once, few or many, or leave the size out.

size: few; length: 13; V: TRBV29-1; D: -; J: TRBJ1-1; CDR3: CSASGTSNTEAFF; DNA: TGCAGCGCCTCCGGGACATCGAACACTGAAGCTTTCTTT
size: few; length: 15; V: TRBV30; D: TRBD2; J: TRBJ2-3; CDR3: CAWSRRGGTKDTQYF; DNA: TGTGCCTGGAGCCGACGGGGGGGGACCAAAGATACGCAGTATTTT
size: -; length: 16; V: TRBV7-2; D: -; J: TRBJ2-2; CDR3: CASSPGAQGNTGELFF; DNA: TGTGCCAGCAGCCCCGGGGCCCAGGGGAACACCGGGGAGCTGTTTTTT
size: -; length: 12; V: TRBV29-1; D: -; J: TRBJ1-2; CDR3: CSVGGSDYGYTF; DNA: TGCAGCGTGGGGGGATCGGACTATGGCTACACCTTC
size: -; length: 13; V: TRBV5-4; D: -; J: TRBJ1-1; CDR3: CASSLGGNTEAFF; DNA: TGTGCCAGCAGCTTGGGTGGTAACACTGAAGCTTTCTTT
size: -; length: 13; V: TRBV9; D: -; J: TRBJ2-7; CDR3: CASSVGVGYEQYF; DNA: TGTGCCAGCAGCGTAGGGGTAGGCTACGAGCAGTACTTC
size: -; length: 14; V: TRBV5-1; D: -; J: TRBJ1-1; CDR3: CASSLVGGTNSAFF; DNA: TGCGCCAGCAGCTTGGTGGGCGGGACAAATTCTGCTTTCTTT
size: -; length: 15; V: TRBV29-1; D: TRBD2; J: TRBJ2-7; CDR3: CSVEEVTSGAYEQYF; DNA: TGCAGCGTTGAAGAGGTCACTAGCGGGGCCTACGAGCAGTACTTC
size: -; length: 16; V: TRBV4-1; D: -; J: TRBJ2-1; CDR3: CASSQEGGGSYNEQFF; DNA: TGCGCCAGCAGCCAAGAAGGAGGGGGTAGCTACAATGAGCAGTTCTTC
size: -; length: 14; V: TRBV9; D: -; J: TRBJ2-5; CDR3: CATAPSSVAETQYF; DNA: TGTGCCACCGCACCCTCTTCCGTTGCAGAGACCCAGTACTTC
size: -; length: 16; V: TRBV29-1; D: -; J: TRBJ2-2; CDR3: CSVEDRSPGTLRELFF; DNA: TGCAGCGTTGAAGACAGATCACCCGGGACTCTAAGGGAGCTGTTTTTT
size: few; length: 13; V: TRBV7-9; D: -; J: TRBJ2-7; CDR3: CASSRTGSYEQYF; DNA: TGTGCCAGCAGTCGAACAGGATCCTACGAGCAGTACTTC
size: few; length: 11; V: TRBV2; D: -; J: TRBJ2-7; CDR3: CASSGSYEQYF; DNA: TGTGCCAGCAGTGGGAGTTACGAGCAGTACTTC
size: -; length: 14; V: TRBV19; D: -; J: TRBJ1-2; CDR3: CASSPQIRDGGYTF; DNA: TGTGCCAGTAGTCCCCAGATCCGAGATGGAGGCTACACCTTC
size: -; length: 16; V: TRBV30; D: TRBD2; J: TRBJ2-2; CDR3: CAWSWGLAGAGGELFF; DNA: TGTGCCTGGAGTTGGGGACTAGCGGGAGCAGGCGGGGAGCTGTTTTTT
size: -; length: 14; V: TRBV29-1; D: -; J: TRBJ2-4; CDR3: CSVVEGSVKNIQYF; DNA: TGCAGCGTTGTGGAGGGCTCGGTCAAAAACATTCAGTACTTC
size: -; length: 11; V: TRBV7-9; D: -; J: TRBJ2-2; CDR3: CASSLTGELFF; DNA: TGTGCCAGCAGCTTGACCGGGGAGCTGTTTTTT
size: -; length: 16; V: TRBV6-1; D: TRBD1; J: TRBJ1-1; CDR3: CASSARDRGMNTEAFF; DNA: TGTGCCAGCAGTGCCCGGGACAGGGGTATGAACACTGAAGCTTTCTTT
size: few; length: 15; V: TRBV27; D: -; J: TRBJ2-3; CDR3: CASVVEGASTDTQYF; DNA: TGTGCCAGCGTGGTGGAGGGTGCCAGCACAGATACGCAGTATTTT
size: -; length: 14; V: TRBV5-1; D: TRBD2; J: TRBJ2-1; CDR3: CASSLDRGGSEQFF; DNA: TGCGCCAGCAGCTTGGATCGGGGAGGGAGTGAGCAGTTCTTC
size: -; length: 12; V: TRBV29-1; D: -; J: TRBJ2-5; CDR3: CSVTLNQETQYF; DNA: TGCAGCGTGACCTTAAACCAAGAGACCCAGTACTTC
size: few; length: 13; V: TRBV29-1; D: -; J: TRBJ2-2; CDR3: CAVAERSTGELFF; DNA: TGCGCGGTGGCCGAAAGGAGCACCGGGGAGCTGTTTTTT